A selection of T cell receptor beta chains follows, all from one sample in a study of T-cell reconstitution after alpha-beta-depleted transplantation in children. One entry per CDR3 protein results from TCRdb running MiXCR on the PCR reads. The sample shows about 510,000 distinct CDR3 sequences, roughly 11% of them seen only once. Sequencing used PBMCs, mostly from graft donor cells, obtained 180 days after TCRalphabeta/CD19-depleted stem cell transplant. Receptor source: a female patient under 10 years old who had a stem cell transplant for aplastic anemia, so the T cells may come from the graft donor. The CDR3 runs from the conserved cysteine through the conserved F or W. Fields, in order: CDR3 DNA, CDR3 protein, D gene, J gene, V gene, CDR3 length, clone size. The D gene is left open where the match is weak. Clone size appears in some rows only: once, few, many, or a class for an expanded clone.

CDR3nt: TGTGCTAGTCTTAGGGGACTCTACAATGAGCAGTTCTTC
CDR3aa: CASLRGLYNEQFF
d_gene: NA
j_gene: TRBJ2-1
v_gene: TRBV12-5
len: 13
abundance: NA

CDR3nt: TGTGCCAGCAGTCCGTCCGGGACGCCCGAGAACATTCAGTACTTC
CDR3aa: CASSPSGTPENIQYF
d_gene: NA
j_gene: TRBJ2-4
v_gene: TRBV27
len: 15
abundance: few

CDR3nt: TGTGCCAGCAGTTACTGGACTAGCGGGAGAAGGGAGCAGTACTTC
CDR3aa: CASSYWTSGRREQYF
d_gene: TRBD2
j_gene: TRBJ2-7
v_gene: TRBV6-2/TRBV6-3
len: 15
abundance: NA

CDR3nt: TGCAGTGCTCTCAAGGTTGGAGAGACCCAGTACTTC
CDR3aa: CSALKVGETQYF
d_gene: NA
j_gene: TRBJ2-5
v_gene: TRBV20-1
len: 12
abundance: NA

CDR3nt: TGTGCCATCAACGTTGACCTTTTAAGCTACACCTTC
CDR3aa: CAINVDLLSYTF
d_gene: NA
j_gene: TRBJ1-2
v_gene: TRBV10-3
len: 12
abundance: NA

CDR3nt: TGTGCCAGCTCACCATTCCGACTCGATAACACCGGGGAGCTGTTTTTT
CDR3aa: CASSPFRLDNTGELFF
d_gene: NA
j_gene: TRBJ2-2
v_gene: TRBV18
len: 16
abundance: many

CDR3nt: TGTGCCAGCTCACCGCTTGGGAAGGATGGCTACACCTTC
CDR3aa: CASSPLGKDGYTF
d_gene: NA
j_gene: TRBJ1-2
v_gene: TRBV18
len: 13
abundance: NA

CDR3nt: TGCAGTGCTAGAAGGGCCGGGACTAGCGGCACGAGGGAGCTGTTTTTT
CDR3aa: CSARRAGTSGTRELFF
d_gene: TRBD2
j_gene: TRBJ2-2
v_gene: TRBV20-1
len: 16
abundance: few

CDR3nt: TGCAGTGCTAGTCCGGGACTAGCGGACCAAGGGAGGTTTGGTGAGCAGTTCTTC
CDR3aa: CSASPGLADQGRFGEQFF
d_gene: TRBD2
j_gene: TRBJ2-1
v_gene: TRBV20-1
len: 18
abundance: few

CDR3nt: TGTGCCAGCAGTAGGGACAGGTTATCCCACAATGAGCAGTTCTTC
CDR3aa: CASSRDRLSHNEQFF
d_gene: TRBD1
j_gene: TRBJ2-1
v_gene: TRBV6-4
len: 15
abundance: few

CDR3nt: TGCGCCAGCAGCCAAGAGGTTCCCCTAGCGGGCCGACCCTACGAGCAGTACTTC
CDR3aa: CASSQEVPLAGRPYEQYF
d_gene: TRBD2
j_gene: TRBJ2-7
v_gene: TRBV4-3
len: 18
abundance: many

CDR3nt: TGCAGTGCTAGAGATCTGGGGGAGGGCCTCTATGAGCAGTTCTTC
CDR3aa: CSARDLGEGLYEQFF
d_gene: TRBD2
j_gene: TRBJ2-1
v_gene: TRBV20-1
len: 15
abundance: few

CDR3nt: TGTGCCAGCAGCTTACGGACAGGTGCTTACGAGCAGTACTTC
CDR3aa: CASSLRTGAYEQYF
d_gene: TRBD1
j_gene: TRBJ2-7
v_gene: TRBV11-2
len: 14
abundance: many

CDR3nt: TGTGCCAGCTCACCAAGAGTAGGAGCGGGAAATGAGCAGTTCTTC
CDR3aa: CASSPRVGAGNEQFF
d_gene: TRBD2
j_gene: TRBJ2-1
v_gene: TRBV18
len: 15
abundance: NA

CDR3nt: TGTGCCAGCAGCGTATACTCGTGGGCCTCACACAATGAGCAGTTCTTC
CDR3aa: CASSVYSWASHNEQFF
d_gene: NA
j_gene: TRBJ2-1
v_gene: TRBV9
len: 16
abundance: NA

CDR3nt: TGCGCCAGCAGCCAAGACGGGGACAATACAGATACGCAGTATTTT
CDR3aa: CASSQDGDNTDTQYF
d_gene: NA
j_gene: TRBJ2-3
v_gene: TRBV4-3
len: 15
abundance: NA

CDR3nt: TGCAGTGCTAGTCTAGCGGGCACAGATACGCAGTATTTT
CDR3aa: CSASLAGTDTQYF
d_gene: TRBD2
j_gene: TRBJ2-3
v_gene: TRBV20-1
len: 13
abundance: many

CDR3nt: TGTGCCAGCAGTGTCCCGGACAGGCGGAACACTGAAGCTTTCTTT
CDR3aa: CASSVPDRRNTEAFF
d_gene: TRBD1
j_gene: TRBJ1-1
v_gene: TRBV12-3/TRBV12-4
len: 15
abundance: NA

CDR3nt: TGCAGTGCTAGAGTTGCTAGCGGGATGGATACGCAGTATTTT
CDR3aa: CSARVASGMDTQYF
d_gene: TRBD2
j_gene: TRBJ2-3
v_gene: TRBV20-1
len: 14
abundance: few

CDR3nt: TGTGCCAGCAGTTTTTCGGCTAATTACAATGAGCAGTTCTTC
CDR3aa: CASSFSANYNEQFF
d_gene: NA
j_gene: TRBJ2-1
v_gene: TRBV12-3/TRBV12-4
len: 14
abundance: many

CDR3nt: TGTGCCACCAGCAGAGATCCCCCCGGACTAGCCCAAGAGACCCAGTACTTC
CDR3aa: CATSRDPPGLAQETQYF
d_gene: TRBD2
j_gene: TRBJ2-5
v_gene: TRBV15
len: 17
abundance: many

CDR3nt: TGTGCCAGCAACACCATCGACAGGTTGCAGTTCTTC
CDR3aa: CASNTIDRLQFF
d_gene: NA
j_gene: TRBJ2-1
v_gene: TRBV6-5
len: 12
abundance: few

CDR3nt: TGTGCCAGCAGTCTAGGGTGGGGGTTTCCTAATCAGCCCCAGCATTTT
CDR3aa: CASSLGWGFPNQPQHF
d_gene: NA
j_gene: TRBJ1-5
v_gene: TRBV12-3/TRBV12-4
len: 16
abundance: NA

CDR3nt: TGCGCCAGCAGCCAGGCTAGCGGGAGAGTCACCGGGGAGCTGTTTTTT
CDR3aa: CASSQASGRVTGELFF
d_gene: TRBD2
j_gene: TRBJ2-2
v_gene: TRBV4-3
len: 16
abundance: many

CDR3nt: TGTGCCAGCAGTTTAGGGGGGCAGGTCGGCGCTGAAGCTTTCTTT
CDR3aa: CASSLGGQVGAEAFF
d_gene: NA
j_gene: TRBJ1-1
v_gene: TRBV12-3/TRBV12-4
len: 15
abundance: NA

CDR3nt: TGTGCCAGCAGCTATTCTAGCACAGATACGCAGTATTTT
CDR3aa: CASSYSSTDTQYF
d_gene: NA
j_gene: TRBJ2-3
v_gene: TRBV7-3
len: 13
abundance: few

CDR3nt: TGCAGCGTTGTAGCTGGGATAGGGTCCTACAATGAGCAGTTCTTC
CDR3aa: CSVVAGIGSYNEQFF
d_gene: NA
j_gene: TRBJ2-1
v_gene: TRBV29-1
len: 15
abundance: few

CDR3nt: TGTGCCAGCCCCTCCATCGGTCGAATTAGCGGGAGGCCCGCGCATGAGCAGTTCTTC
CDR3aa: CASPSIGRISGRPAHEQFF
d_gene: TRBD2
j_gene: TRBJ2-1
v_gene: TRBV11-1
len: 19
abundance: many

CDR3nt: TGCGCCAGCAGCCAACATCCTCCTAGCGGCCCCACAGATACGCAGTATTTT
CDR3aa: CASSQHPPSGPTDTQYF
d_gene: TRBD2
j_gene: TRBJ2-3
v_gene: TRBV4-3
len: 17
abundance: many

CDR3nt: TGTGCCAGCAGTGGTTTTAGCGGGAGAGCACGAATAGCCAAAAACATTCAGTACTTC
CDR3aa: CASSGFSGRARIAKNIQYF
d_gene: TRBD2
j_gene: TRBJ2-4
v_gene: TRBV6-1
len: 19
abundance: few

CDR3nt: TGTGCCAGCAGTTGGGGCGCAGAATATTATGGCTACACCTTC
CDR3aa: CASSWGAEYYGYTF
d_gene: NA
j_gene: TRBJ1-2
v_gene: TRBV28
len: 14
abundance: NA

CDR3nt: TGTGCCAGCAGAGTACGCGAGGTAGTACTCAATCAGCCCCAGCATTTT
CDR3aa: CASRVREVVLNQPQHF
d_gene: NA
j_gene: TRBJ1-5
v_gene: TRBV6-2/TRBV6-3
len: 16
abundance: NA

CDR3nt: TGCAGCGTTGAATCGGTCTATGGCTACACCTTC
CDR3aa: CSVESVYGYTF
d_gene: NA
j_gene: TRBJ1-2
v_gene: TRBV29-1
len: 11
abundance: many

CDR3nt: TGTGCCAGCAGTTACGAGAAGACCCAGTACTTC
CDR3aa: CASSYEKTQYF
d_gene: NA
j_gene: TRBJ2-5
v_gene: TRBV6-2/TRBV6-3
len: 11
abundance: few

CDR3nt: TGTGCCACCAGTGATTTAGCGGCAGGGCATGAGCAGTTCTTC
CDR3aa: CATSDLAAGHEQFF
d_gene: NA
j_gene: TRBJ2-1
v_gene: TRBV24-1
len: 14
abundance: NA

CDR3nt: TGTGCCAGCAGTTACTCGGGGGCCCCTGAACAGCCCCAGCATTTT
CDR3aa: CASSYSGAPEQPQHF
d_gene: NA
j_gene: TRBJ1-5
v_gene: TRBV6-5
len: 15
abundance: NA

CDR3nt: TGCAGCGTTGGAAGGGGGGATGAAAAACTGTTTTTT
CDR3aa: CSVGRGDEKLFF
d_gene: NA
j_gene: TRBJ1-4
v_gene: TRBV29-1
len: 12
abundance: many

CDR3nt: TGTGCCAGCAGATACCAGGGGGTAGGTGGCTACACCTTC
CDR3aa: CASRYQGVGGYTF
d_gene: TRBD1
j_gene: TRBJ1-2
v_gene: TRBV12-3/TRBV12-4
len: 13
abundance: NA

CDR3nt: TGTGCCAGCAGCTTAGTACCCCAGGGGAACACTGAAGCTTTCTTT
CDR3aa: CASSLVPQGNTEAFF
d_gene: NA
j_gene: TRBJ1-1
v_gene: TRBV11-2
len: 15
abundance: few

CDR3nt: TGTGCCAGCAGTTTGCCTAGCGGGGTAGCCAAAAACATTCAGTACTTC
CDR3aa: CASSLPSGVAKNIQYF
d_gene: TRBD2
j_gene: TRBJ2-4
v_gene: TRBV12-3/TRBV12-4
len: 16
abundance: few

CDR3nt: TGCAGTGCTAGACGTTCAGGCAATAGCAATCAGCCCCAGCATTTT
CDR3aa: CSARRSGNSNQPQHF
d_gene: NA
j_gene: TRBJ1-5
v_gene: TRBV20-1
len: 15
abundance: NA

CDR3nt: TGTGCCAGCAGTTACTCTCCAAGCACAGATACGCAGTATTTT
CDR3aa: CASSYSPSTDTQYF
d_gene: NA
j_gene: TRBJ2-3
v_gene: TRBV6-5
len: 14
abundance: NA

CDR3nt: TGCAGCGTTGAATTACGGAATTCGGAGGGGAGAGCCAAAAACATTCAGTACTTC
CDR3aa: CSVELRNSEGRAKNIQYF
d_gene: NA
j_gene: TRBJ2-4
v_gene: TRBV29-1
len: 18
abundance: few

CDR3nt: TGTGCCAGCAGCGGGGGGGGAGACAAAAACATTCAGTACTTC
CDR3aa: CASSGGGDKNIQYF
d_gene: TRBD2
j_gene: TRBJ2-4
v_gene: TRBV9
len: 14
abundance: NA

CDR3nt: TGTGCCAGCAGCTTACTAGGACACGCTGCTGAAGCTTTCTTT
CDR3aa: CASSLLGHAAEAFF
d_gene: NA
j_gene: TRBJ1-1
v_gene: TRBV7-9
len: 14
abundance: few

CDR3nt: TGTGCCAGCTCGGACGGGGGACGGCGAGACTTC
CDR3aa: CASSDGGRRDF
d_gene: NA
j_gene: TRBJ2-5
v_gene: TRBV18
len: 11
abundance: few

CDR3nt: TGTGCCAGCAGCCAAGCCGGGGATTCGAGTTATGGCTACACCTTC
CDR3aa: CASSQAGDSSYGYTF
d_gene: NA
j_gene: TRBJ1-2
v_gene: TRBV3-1
len: 15
abundance: few

CDR3nt: TGTGCCAGCAGCCGAGTTAAGAGCTATACGGGGCAGAACTCCAAAAACATTCAGTACTTC
CDR3aa: CASSRVKSYTGQNSKNIQYF
d_gene: NA
j_gene: TRBJ2-4
v_gene: TRBV4-2
len: 20
abundance: NA

CDR3nt: TGTGCCAGCAGTTTCCCCCCCTTCCATGAGCAGTTCTTC
CDR3aa: CASSFPPFHEQFF
d_gene: NA
j_gene: TRBJ2-1
v_gene: TRBV12-3/TRBV12-4
len: 13
abundance: many

CDR3nt: TGCGCCAGCAGCTGGGGGACAGGGCCCGGAGCCAAAAACATTCAGTACTTC
CDR3aa: CASSWGTGPGAKNIQYF
d_gene: TRBD1
j_gene: TRBJ2-4
v_gene: TRBV5-1
len: 17
abundance: NA

CDR3nt: TGCGCCAGCAGCTTTTTGACAGGGAGTTTTGGGGAGACCCAGTACTTC
CDR3aa: CASSFLTGSFGETQYF
d_gene: TRBD1
j_gene: TRBJ2-5
v_gene: TRBV5-1
len: 16
abundance: many

CDR3nt: TGCAGTGCTAGAGATTGGGTAGCCTACAATGAGCAGTTCTTC
CDR3aa: CSARDWVAYNEQFF
d_gene: NA
j_gene: TRBJ2-1
v_gene: TRBV20-1
len: 14
abundance: few

CDR3nt: TGTGCCAGCAGCTTCGGCGGGAGGTACCAAGAGACCCAGTACTTC
CDR3aa: CASSFGGRYQETQYF
d_gene: TRBD2
j_gene: TRBJ2-5
v_gene: TRBV7-2
len: 15
abundance: few

CDR3nt: TGTGCCAGCAGTCCCGACAGGGGCCCCAATCAGCCCCAGCATTTT
CDR3aa: CASSPDRGPNQPQHF
d_gene: TRBD1
j_gene: TRBJ1-5
v_gene: TRBV6-1
len: 15
abundance: few

CDR3nt: TGTGCCAGCAGCCCGAACCCCAACACTGAAGCTTTCTTT
CDR3aa: CASSPNPNTEAFF
d_gene: NA
j_gene: TRBJ1-1
v_gene: TRBV6-5
len: 13
abundance: many